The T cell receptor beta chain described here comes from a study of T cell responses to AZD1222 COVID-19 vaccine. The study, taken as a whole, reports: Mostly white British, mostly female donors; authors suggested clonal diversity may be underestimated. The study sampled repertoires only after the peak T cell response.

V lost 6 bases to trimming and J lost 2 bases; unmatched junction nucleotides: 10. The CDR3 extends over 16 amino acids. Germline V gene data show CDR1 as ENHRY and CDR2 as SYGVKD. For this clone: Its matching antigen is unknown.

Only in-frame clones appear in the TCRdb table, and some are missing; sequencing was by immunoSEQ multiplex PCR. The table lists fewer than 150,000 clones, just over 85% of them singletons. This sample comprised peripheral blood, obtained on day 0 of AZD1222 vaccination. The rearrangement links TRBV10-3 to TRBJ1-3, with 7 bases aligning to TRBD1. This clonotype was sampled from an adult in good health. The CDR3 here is CAISPQGQPTGNTIYF. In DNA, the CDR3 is TGTGCCATCAGCCCACAGGGGCAGCCGACTGGAAACACCATATATTTT.